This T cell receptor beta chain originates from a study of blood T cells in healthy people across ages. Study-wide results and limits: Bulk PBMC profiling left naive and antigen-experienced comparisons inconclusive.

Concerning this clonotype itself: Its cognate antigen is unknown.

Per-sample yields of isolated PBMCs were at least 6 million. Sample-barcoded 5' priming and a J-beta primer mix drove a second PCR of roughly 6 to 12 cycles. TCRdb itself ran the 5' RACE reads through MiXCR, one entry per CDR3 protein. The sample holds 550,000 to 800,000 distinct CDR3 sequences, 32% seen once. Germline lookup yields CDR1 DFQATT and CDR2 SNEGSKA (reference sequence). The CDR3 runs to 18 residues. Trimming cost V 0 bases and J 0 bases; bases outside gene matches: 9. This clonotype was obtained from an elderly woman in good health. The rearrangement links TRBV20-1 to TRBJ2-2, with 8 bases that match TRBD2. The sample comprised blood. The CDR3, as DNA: TGCAGTGCTAGAGATCCGCGCCAGCGGGGGACGAACACCGGGGAGCTGTTTTTT. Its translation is CSARDPRQRGTNTGELFF.